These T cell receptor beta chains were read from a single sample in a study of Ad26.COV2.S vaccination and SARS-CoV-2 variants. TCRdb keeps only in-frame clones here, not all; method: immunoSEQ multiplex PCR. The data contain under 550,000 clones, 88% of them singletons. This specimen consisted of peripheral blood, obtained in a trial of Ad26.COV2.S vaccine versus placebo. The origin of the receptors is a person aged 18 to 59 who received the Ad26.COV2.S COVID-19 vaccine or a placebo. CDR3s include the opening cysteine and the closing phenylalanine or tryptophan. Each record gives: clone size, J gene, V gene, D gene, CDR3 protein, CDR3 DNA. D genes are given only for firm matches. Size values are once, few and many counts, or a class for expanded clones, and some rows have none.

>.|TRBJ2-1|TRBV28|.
CASSSGGWARGQGNEQFF
TGTGCCAGCAGTTCTGGGGGGTGGGCGAGGGGGCAAGGGAATGAGCAGTTCTTC
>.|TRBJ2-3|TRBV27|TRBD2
CASSPGTSGGSPDTQYF
TGTGCCAGCAGCCCGGGGACTAGCGGGGGTTCACCAGATACGCAGTATTTT
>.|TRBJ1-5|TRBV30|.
CAWSVEQGLQPQHF
TGTGCCTGGAGTGTAGAGCAAGGTCTTCAGCCCCAGCATTTT
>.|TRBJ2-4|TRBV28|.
CASSSQGAKNIQYF
TGTGCCAGCAGTTCTCAGGGGGCCAAAAACATTCAGTACTTC
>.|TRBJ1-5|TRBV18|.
CASTAEFNQPQHF
TGTGCCAGCACAGCAGAATTTAATCAGCCCCAGCATTTT
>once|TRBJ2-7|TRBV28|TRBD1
CASSLGGRTGVNEQYF
TGTGCCAGCAGTTTAGGGGGGAGGACAGGGGTAAACGAGCAGTACTTC
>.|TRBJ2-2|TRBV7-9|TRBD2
CASRPLAGRSGELFF
TGTGCCAGCAGACCCTTAGCGGGGCGGTCCGGGGAGCTGTTTTTT
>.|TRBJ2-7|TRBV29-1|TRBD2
CSVASGVRYEQYF
TGCAGCGTCGCTAGCGGGGTCCGCTACGAGCAGTACTTC
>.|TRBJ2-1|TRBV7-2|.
CASSLETRSYNEQFF
TGTGCCAGCAGCTTAGAGACGAGAAGCTACAATGAGCAGTTCTTC
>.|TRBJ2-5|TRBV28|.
CASSFSAASPGETQYF
TGTGCCAGCAGTTTTAGCGCAGCCTCCCCGGGAGAGACCCAGTACTTC
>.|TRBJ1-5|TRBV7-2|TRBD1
CASSSTGGGPQHF
TGTGCCAGCAGCTCGACAGGGGGTGGGCCCCAGCATTTT
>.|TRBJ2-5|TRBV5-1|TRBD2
CASSPGLAGETQYF
TGCGCCAGCAGCCCAGGGCTAGCGGGGGAGACCCAGTACTTC
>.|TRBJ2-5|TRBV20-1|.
CSARGLEGQYF
TGCAGTGCTAGAGGTTTAGAAGGCCAGTACTTC
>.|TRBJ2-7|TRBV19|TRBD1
CASSSSPGTAYEQYF
TGTGCCAGTAGTAGCTCTCCGGGGACAGCCTACGAGCAGTACTTC
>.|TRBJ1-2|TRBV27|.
CASSGGEGRGLYGYTF
TGTGCCAGCAGCGGGGGAGAGGGCAGGGGCCTCTATGGCTACACCTTC
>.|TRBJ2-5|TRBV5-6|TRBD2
CASSRRERGVRETQYF
TGTGCCAGCAGCCGCCGGGAGCGGGGGGTTCGAGAGACCCAGTACTTC